This T cell receptor beta chain was captured by sequencing in a study of blood T cell repertoires in COVID-19. In the original processing: From reference gene primer amplification, estimates of nucleated cell counts were derived. The table came from immunoSEQ multiplex PCR; TCRdb's copy has only in-frame clones and leaves some out. V and J calls and clone size are as listed in that table; D and trimming were resolved from the DNA. This sample has about 74,000 clones, with roughly 81% found just once. The CDR3 is 14 residues long. V was shortened by 4 bases and J by 6 bases, with 19 bases between the two germline ends. CDR1 is SQVTM and CDR2 is ANQGSEA in the germline V gene.

This clonotype was sampled from a man between 65 and 85 years old with acute or convalescent COVID-19. The sequencing input was peripheral blood. The gene calls are TRBV29-1 and TRBJ2-7, with TRBD2 as a possible D gene (5 bases). The CDR3 DNA sequence: TGCAGCGTTGGGGTGAGGGTTTCGTCCGCCGAGCAGTACTTC. Translation: CSVGVRVSSAEQYF.